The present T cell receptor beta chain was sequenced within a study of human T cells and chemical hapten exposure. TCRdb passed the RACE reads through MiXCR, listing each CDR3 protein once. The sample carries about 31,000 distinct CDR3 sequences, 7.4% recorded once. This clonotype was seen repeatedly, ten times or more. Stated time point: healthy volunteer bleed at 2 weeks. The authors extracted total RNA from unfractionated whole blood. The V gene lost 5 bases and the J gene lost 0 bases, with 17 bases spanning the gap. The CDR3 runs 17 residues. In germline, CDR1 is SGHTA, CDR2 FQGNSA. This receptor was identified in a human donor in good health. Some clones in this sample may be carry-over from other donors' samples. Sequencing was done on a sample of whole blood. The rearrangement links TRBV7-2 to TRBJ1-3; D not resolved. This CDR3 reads CASSARLGRYSGNTIYF. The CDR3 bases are TGTGCCAGCAGCGCAAGGCTGGGCAGATACTCTGGAAACACCATATATTTT.